What follows describes a single TCR beta chain. J gave up 4 bases and V 1 base, and 4 bases lay outside the gene matches. The germline V gene has CDR1 SGHAT and CDR2 FQNNGV. This CDR3 is 14 amino acids long. These data belong to a study of blood T cell repertoires in COVID-19. Study details: COVID-19 samples collected from the United States, Italy and Spain covered acute and convalescent phases.

Residents of about two dozen US areas, aged roughly 18 to 89 years, made up the participants. Participant-reported clinical history was the basis for cohort assignment. Assay used: immunoSEQ multiplex PCR; TCRdb lists only in-frame clones, some missing. The table has hundreds of thousands of clones, almost 90% seen once. Sequencing was carried out using PBMCs or T cells enriched from blood (not recorded which). This chain connects TRBV11-2 to TRBJ2-7; 7 bases are shared with TRBD1. This receptor was taken from a woman between 18 and 29 years old with acute COVID-19. For the CDR3, the DNA is TGTGCCAGCAGCTTAGCTAGGGGGCGGTACGAGCAGTACTTC. Translating it yields CASSLARGRYEQYF.